This T cell receptor beta chain is drawn from a study of OX40 agonist ivuxolimab in advanced cancers. The data were produced by immunoSEQ multiplex PCR, yet TCRdb's version contains in-frame clones alone and is incomplete. The sample has 97,000 or so clones, about 90% seen once. A remark on this clone: Its specificity is unknown.

Notes on the study in general: Not determined was the antigen specificity of the expanded peripheral T cells. Compared with CD4+, CD8+ T cells on average had more expanded clones.

This clonotype was obtained from an adult with an advanced solid tumor such as melanoma, head and neck, liver or kidney cancer. Sequencing was performed on CD4+ or CD8+ T cells sorted from blood, taken in a trial of the OX40 agonist ivuxolimab.

Here the CDR3 reads CASSPTRDSLNSGNTIYF. Here the CDR3 DNA reads TGTGCCAGCAGCCCAACCCGGGACAGCCTGAACTCTGGAAACACCATATATTTT. The gene calls are TRBV7-6 and TRBJ1-3, with TRBD1 identical over 7 bases. Germline trimming cut 5 bases from V and 0 bases from J; bases unmatched to any gene: 13. CDR3 size: 18 residues. The V gene's germline CDR1 is SGHVS and CDR2 FNYEAQ.